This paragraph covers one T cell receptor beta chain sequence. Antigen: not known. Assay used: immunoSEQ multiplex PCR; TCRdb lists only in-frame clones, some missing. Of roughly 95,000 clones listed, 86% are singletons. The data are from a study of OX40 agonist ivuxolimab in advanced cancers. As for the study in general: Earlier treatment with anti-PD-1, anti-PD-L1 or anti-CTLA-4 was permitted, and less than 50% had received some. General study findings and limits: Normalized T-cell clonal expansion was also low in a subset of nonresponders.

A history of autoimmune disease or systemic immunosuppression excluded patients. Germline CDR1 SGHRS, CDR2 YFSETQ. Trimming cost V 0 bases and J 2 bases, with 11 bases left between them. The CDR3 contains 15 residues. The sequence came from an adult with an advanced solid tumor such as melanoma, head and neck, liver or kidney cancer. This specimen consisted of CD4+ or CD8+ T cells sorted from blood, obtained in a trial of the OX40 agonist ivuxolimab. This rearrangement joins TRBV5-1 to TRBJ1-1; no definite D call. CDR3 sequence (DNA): TGCGCCAGCAGCTTGGACGGGCGGAAAAACACTGAAGCTTTCTTT. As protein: CASSLDGRKNTEAFF. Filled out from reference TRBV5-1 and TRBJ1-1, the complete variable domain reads KAGVTQTPRYLIKTRGQQVTLSCSPISGHRSVSWYQQTPGQGLQFLFEYFSETQRNKGNFPGRFSGRQFSNSRSEMNVSTLELGDSALYLCASSLDGRKNTEAFFGQGTRLTVV.